This TCR beta chain was retrieved from a study of cytomegalovirus exposure and HLA in healthy donors. The CDR3 is 13 residues long. Trimming stripped 6 bases from V and 4 bases from J, with 10 bases between. Germline V gene data show CDR1 as MNHNY and CDR2 as SVGAGI (reference sequence). The PCR made use of 60 Vbeta and 13 Jbeta primers. Assay used: immunoSEQ multiplex PCR; TCRdb lists only in-frame clones, some missing. This sample carries 200,000 to 250,000 clones, roughly 80% of them seen once, and the ten largest clones take approximately 0.22%. Sequenced sample: PBMCs. This receptor was taken from a girl aged 2 to 9 in good health and CMV-seronegative. The chain recombines TRBV6-6 with TRBJ1-5, with TRBD1 as a possible D gene (5 bases). CDR3 in amino acids: CASSLRTNQPQHF. DNA for the CDR3: TGTGCCAGCAGCCTCCGGACAAATCAGCCCCAGCATTTT.